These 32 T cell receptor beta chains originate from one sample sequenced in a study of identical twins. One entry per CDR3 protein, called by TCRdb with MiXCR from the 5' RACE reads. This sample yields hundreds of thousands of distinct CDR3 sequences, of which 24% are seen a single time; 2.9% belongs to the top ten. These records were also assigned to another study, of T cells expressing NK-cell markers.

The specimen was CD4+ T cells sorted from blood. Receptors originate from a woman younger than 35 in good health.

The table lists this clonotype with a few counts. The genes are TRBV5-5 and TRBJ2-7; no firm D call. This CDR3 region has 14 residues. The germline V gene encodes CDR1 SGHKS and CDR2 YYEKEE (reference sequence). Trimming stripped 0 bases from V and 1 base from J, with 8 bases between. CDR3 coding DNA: TGTGCCAGCAGCTTGGAGGTCAGATCCTACGAGCAGTACTTC. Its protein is CASSLEVRSYEQYF.

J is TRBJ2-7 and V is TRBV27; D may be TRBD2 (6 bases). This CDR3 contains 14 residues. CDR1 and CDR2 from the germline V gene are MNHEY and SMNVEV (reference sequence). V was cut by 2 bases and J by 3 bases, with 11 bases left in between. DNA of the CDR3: TGTGCCAGCAGTTTAACCAGGGACTTCTACGAGCAGTACTTC. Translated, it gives CASSLTRDFYEQYF.

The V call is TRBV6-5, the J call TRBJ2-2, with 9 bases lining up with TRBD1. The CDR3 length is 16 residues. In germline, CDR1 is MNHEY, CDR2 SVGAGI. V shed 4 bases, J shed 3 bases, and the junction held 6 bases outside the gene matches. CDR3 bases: TGTGCCAGCAGTTCCGCGGGACAGGGCGACACCGGGGAGCTGTTTTTT. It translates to CASSSAGQGDTGELFF.

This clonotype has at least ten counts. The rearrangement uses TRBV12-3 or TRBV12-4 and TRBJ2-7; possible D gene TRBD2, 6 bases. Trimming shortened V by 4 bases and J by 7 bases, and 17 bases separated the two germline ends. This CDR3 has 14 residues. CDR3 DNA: TGTGCCAGCAGTTCGACGGGAGCCTCGAGGGAGCAGTACTTC. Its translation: CASSSTGASREQYF.

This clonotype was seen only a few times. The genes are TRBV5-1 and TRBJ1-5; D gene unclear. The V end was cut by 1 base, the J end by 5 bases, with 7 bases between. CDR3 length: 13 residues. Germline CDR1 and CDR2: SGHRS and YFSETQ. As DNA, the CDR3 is TGCGCCAGCAGCTTGTATCATGATCAGCCCCAGCATTTT. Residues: CASSLYHDQPQHF.

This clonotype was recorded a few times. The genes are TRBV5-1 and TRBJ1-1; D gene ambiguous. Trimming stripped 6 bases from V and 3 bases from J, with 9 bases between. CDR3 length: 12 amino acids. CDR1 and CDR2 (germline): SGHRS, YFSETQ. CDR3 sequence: CASKGADTEAFF. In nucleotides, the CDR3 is TGCGCCAGCAAGGGCGCGGACACTGAAGCTTTCTTT.

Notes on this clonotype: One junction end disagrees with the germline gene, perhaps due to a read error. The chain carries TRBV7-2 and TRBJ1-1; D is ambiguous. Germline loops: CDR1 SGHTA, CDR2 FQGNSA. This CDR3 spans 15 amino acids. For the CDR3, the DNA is TGTGCCAGCAGCCCCCGCCCGAGGGCCGGCTTTGGGTCGCACTTT. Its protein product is CASSPRPRAGFGSHF.

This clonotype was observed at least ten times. The CDR3: CASSFLAGGPSYEQYF. CDR3 bases: TGTGCCAGCAGTTTCTTAGCGGGAGGGCCGTCCTACGAGCAGTACTTC. The V call is TRBV12-3 or TRBV12-4, the J call TRBJ2-7; 11 nucleotides agree with TRBD2. V trimming: 3 bases; J trimming: 1 base; junction bases outside the gene matches: 5. This CDR3 has 16 amino acids.

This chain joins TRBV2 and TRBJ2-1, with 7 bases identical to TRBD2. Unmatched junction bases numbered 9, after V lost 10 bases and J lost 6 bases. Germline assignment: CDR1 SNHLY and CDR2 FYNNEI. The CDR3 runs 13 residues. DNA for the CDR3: TGTGCCACGGAGGCAGCGGGGATCAATGAGCAGTTCTTC. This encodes CATEAAGINEQFF.

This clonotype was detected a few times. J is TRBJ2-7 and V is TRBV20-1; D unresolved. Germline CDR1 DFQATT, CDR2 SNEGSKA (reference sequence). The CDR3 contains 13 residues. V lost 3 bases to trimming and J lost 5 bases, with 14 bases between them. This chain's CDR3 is CSASNPTQDEQYF. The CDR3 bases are TGCAGTGCTAGTAACCCCACGCAAGACGAGCAGTACTTC.

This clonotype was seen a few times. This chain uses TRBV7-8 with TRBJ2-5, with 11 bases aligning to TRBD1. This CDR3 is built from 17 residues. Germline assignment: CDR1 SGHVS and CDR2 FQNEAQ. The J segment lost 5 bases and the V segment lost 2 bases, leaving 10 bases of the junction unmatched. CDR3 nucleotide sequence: TGTGCCAGCAGCTTAAGCGGGACAGGGGGTCTGAGGGAGACCCAGTACTTC. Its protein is CASSLSGTGGLRETQYF. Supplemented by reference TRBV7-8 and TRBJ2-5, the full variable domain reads GAGVSQSPRYKVAKRGQDVALRCDPISGHVSLFWYQQALGQGPEFLTYFQNEAQLDKSGLPSDRFFAERPEGSVSTLKIQRTQQEDSAVYLCASSLSGTGGLRETQYFGPGTRLLVL.

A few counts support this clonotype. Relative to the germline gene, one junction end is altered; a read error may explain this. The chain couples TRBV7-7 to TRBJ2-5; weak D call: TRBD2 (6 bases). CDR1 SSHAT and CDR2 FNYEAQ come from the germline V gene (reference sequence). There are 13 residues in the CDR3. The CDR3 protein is CASSIPGRETQYF. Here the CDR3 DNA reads TGTGCTAGCAGCATTCCTGGGAGGGAGACCCAGTACTTC.

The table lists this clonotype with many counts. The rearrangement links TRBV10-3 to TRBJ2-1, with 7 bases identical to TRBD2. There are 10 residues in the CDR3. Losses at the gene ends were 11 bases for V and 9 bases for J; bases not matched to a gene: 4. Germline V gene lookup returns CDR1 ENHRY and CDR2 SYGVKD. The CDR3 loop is CASRGGEQFF. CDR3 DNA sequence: TGTGCCTCGCGCGGGGGTGAGCAGTTCTTC.

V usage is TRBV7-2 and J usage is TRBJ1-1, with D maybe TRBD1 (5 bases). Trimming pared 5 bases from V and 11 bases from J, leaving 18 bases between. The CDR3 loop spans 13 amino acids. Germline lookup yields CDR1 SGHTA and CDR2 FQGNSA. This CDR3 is CASSGSGGMGAFF. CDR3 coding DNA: TGTGCCAGCAGCGGAAGTGGGGGTATGGGCGCTTTCTTT.

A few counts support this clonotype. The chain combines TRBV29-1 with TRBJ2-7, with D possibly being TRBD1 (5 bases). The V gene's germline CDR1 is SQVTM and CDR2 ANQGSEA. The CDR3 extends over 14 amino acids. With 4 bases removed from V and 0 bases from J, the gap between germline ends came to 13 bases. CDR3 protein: CSVVVYRRSYEQYF. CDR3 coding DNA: TGCAGCGTTGTGGTTTACAGGCGCTCCTACGAGCAGTACTTC.

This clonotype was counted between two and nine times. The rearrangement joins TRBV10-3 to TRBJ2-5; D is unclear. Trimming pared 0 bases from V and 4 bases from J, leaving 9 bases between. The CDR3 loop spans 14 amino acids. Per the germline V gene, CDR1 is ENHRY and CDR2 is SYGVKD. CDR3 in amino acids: CAISESPSRETQYF. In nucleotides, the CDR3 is TGTGCCATCAGTGAGTCGCCCAGTAGAGAGACCCAGTACTTC.

The CDR3 DNA reads TGCAGTGCCCAGCACAGTAACTATGGCTACACCTTC. Encoded protein: CSAQHSNYGYTF. The chain has TRBV20-1 and TRBJ1-2, with no clear D. There are 12 residues in the CDR3. Germline V CDR1 and CDR2: DFQATT, SNEGSKA (reference sequence). The V gene lost 6 bases and the J gene lost 1 base, with 9 bases spanning the gap.

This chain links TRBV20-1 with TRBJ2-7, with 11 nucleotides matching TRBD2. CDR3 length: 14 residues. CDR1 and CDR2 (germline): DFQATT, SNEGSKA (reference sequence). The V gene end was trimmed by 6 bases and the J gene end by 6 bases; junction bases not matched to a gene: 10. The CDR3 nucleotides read TGCAGTGCCGTCTCCGGGACTAGCGGTCGCGAGCAGTACTTC. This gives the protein CSAVSGTSGREQYF.

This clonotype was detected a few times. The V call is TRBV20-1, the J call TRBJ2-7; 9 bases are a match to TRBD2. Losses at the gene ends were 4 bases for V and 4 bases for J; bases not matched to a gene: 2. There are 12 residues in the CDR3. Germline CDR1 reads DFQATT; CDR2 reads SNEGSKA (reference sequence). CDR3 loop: CSATGLAYEQYF. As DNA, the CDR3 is TGCAGTGCTACAGGACTAGCGTACGAGCAGTACTTC.

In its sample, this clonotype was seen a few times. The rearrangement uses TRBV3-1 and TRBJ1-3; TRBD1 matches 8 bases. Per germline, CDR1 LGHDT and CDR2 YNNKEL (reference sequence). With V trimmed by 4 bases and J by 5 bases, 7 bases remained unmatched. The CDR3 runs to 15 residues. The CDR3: CASSRRDRKRNTIYF. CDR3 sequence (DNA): TGTGCCAGCAGCCGTAGGGACAGGAAAAGAAACACCATATATTTT.

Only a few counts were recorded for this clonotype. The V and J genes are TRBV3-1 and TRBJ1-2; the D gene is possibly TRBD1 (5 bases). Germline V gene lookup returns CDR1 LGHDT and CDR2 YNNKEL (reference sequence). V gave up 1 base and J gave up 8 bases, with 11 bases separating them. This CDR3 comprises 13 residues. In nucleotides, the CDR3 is TGTGCCAGCAGCCAAGTGCAGGCAGGGGGCTACACCTTC. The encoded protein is CASSQVQAGGYTF.

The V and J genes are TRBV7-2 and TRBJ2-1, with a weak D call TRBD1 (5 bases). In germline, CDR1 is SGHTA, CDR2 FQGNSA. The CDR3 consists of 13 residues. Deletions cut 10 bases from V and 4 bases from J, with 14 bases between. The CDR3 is CATKSDIYNEQFF. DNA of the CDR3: TGTGCCACCAAGTCGGACATTTACAATGAGCAGTTCTTC.

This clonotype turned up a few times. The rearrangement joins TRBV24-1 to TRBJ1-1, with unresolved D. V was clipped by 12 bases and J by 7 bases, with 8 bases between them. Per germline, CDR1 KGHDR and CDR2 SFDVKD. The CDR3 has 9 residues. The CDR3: CAFRHEAFF. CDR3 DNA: TGTGCCTTTCGCCATGAAGCTTTCTTT.

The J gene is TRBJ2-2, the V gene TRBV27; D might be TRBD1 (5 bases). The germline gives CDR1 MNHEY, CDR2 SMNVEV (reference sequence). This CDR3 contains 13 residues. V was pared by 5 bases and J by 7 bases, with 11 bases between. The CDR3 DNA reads TGTGCCAGCAGTGCCAGGGTTCACGGGGAGCTGTTTTTT. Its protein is CASSARVHGELFF.

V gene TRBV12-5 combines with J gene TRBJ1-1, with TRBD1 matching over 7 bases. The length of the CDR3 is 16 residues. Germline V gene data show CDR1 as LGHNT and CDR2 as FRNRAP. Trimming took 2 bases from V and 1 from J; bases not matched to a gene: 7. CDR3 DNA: TGTGCTAGTGGTTTGCGAGCACAGGGGAAGAACACTGAAGCTTTCTTT. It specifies CASGLRAQGKNTEAFF.

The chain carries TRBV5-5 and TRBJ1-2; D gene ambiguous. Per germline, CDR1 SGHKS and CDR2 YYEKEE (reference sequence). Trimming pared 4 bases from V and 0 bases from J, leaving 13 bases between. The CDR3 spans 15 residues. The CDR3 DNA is TGTGCCAGCAGCCTTGGGTTGGGCTCTAACTATGGCTACACCTTC. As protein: CASSLGLGSNYGYTF.

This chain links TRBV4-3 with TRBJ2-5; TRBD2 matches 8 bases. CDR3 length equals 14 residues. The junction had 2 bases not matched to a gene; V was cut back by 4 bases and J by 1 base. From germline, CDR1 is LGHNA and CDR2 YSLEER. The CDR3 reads CASSLSGTQETQYF. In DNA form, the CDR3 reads TGCGCCAGCAGCCTTAGCGGGACCCAAGAGACCCAGTACTTC.

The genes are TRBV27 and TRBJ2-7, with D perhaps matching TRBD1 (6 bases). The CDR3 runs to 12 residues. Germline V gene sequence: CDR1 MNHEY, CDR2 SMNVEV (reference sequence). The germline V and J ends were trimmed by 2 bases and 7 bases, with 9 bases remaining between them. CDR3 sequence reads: CASSLLTGEQYF. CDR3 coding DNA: TGTGCCAGCAGTTTACTGACAGGAGAGCAGTACTTC.

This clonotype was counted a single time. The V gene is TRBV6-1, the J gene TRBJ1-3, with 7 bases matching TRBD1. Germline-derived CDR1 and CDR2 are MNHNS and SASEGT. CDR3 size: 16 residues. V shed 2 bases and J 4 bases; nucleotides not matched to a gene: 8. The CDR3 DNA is TGTGCCAGCAGTGAACTTGGACAGGTTCTGGGAAACACCATATATTTT. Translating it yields CASSELGQVLGNTIYF.

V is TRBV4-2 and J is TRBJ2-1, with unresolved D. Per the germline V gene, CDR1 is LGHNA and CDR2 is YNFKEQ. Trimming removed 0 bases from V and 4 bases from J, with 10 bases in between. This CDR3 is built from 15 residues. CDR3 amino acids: CASSQEPPQYNEQFF. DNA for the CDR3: TGTGCCAGCAGCCAAGAGCCCCCCCAATACAATGAGCAGTTCTTC.

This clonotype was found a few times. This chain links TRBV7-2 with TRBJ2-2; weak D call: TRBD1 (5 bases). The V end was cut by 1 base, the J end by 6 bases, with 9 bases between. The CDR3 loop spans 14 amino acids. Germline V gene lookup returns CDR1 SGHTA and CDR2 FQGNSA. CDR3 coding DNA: TGTGCCAGCAGCTTAGAACAGGCAGCCGGGGAGCTGTTTTTT. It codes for CASSLEQAAGELFF.

Written as DNA, the CDR3 is TGTGCCAGCAGGCGGGGGAACTCCTATGGCTACACCTTC. The encoded protein is CASRRGNSYGYTF. V and J are TRBV6-1 and TRBJ1-2; D may be TRBD1 (5 bases). Germline CDR1 and CDR2: MNHNS and SASEGT. There are 13 residues in the CDR3. V shed 6 bases and J shed 4 bases, with 12 bases lying between them.